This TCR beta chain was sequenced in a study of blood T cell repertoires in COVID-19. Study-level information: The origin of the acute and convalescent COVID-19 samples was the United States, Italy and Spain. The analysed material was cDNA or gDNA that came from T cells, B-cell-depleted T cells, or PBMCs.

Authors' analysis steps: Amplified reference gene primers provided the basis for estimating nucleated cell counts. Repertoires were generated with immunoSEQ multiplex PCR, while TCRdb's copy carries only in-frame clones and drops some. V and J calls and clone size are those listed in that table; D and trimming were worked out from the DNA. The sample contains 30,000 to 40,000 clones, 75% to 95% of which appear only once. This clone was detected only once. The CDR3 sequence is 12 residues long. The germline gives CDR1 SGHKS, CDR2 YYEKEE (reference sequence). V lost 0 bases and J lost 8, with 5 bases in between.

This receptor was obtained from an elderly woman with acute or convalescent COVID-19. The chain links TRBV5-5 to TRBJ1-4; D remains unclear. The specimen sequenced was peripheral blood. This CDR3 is CASSLAGEKLFF. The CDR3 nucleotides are TGTGCCAGCAGCTTGGCGGGGGAAAAACTGTTTTTT.